The 27 T cell receptor beta chains given below trace back to one sample, sequenced in a study of T cells after yellow fever vaccination. From the 5' RACE reads, TCRdb called clonotypes with MiXCR, one entry per CDR3 protein. Among some 240,000 distinct CDR3 sequences, approximately 3.6% were seen once, and the ten largest hold around 20%. The sample here was PBMCs, taken 15 days after the yellow fever booster vaccination. These receptors originate from a man between 18 and 29 years old who received the YFV17D yellow fever vaccine.

In this sample, this clonotype turned up many times. V is TRBV4-3 and J is TRBJ2-3, with TRBD1 matching 9 bases. There are 16 residues in the CDR3. Per the germline V gene, CDR1 is LGHNA and CDR2 is YSLEER. V lost 5 bases, J lost 2 bases, and 8 bases stayed unmatched. The CDR3 DNA is TGCGCCAGCAGCTTTGCCGGGACAGGGATCACAGATACGCAGTATTTT. Its protein is CASSFAGTGITDTQYF.

This clonotype was seen many times. V and J are TRBV4-3 and TRBJ1-1; TRBD1 is a possible D gene (5 bases). V shed 1 base and J shed 3 bases, with 9 bases lying between them. The CDR3 has 14 residues. The germline V gene encodes CDR1 LGHNA and CDR2 YSLEER. The CDR3 sequence: CASSQVRGYTEAFF. The CDR3 coding sequence is TGCGCCAGCAGCCAAGTTCGGGGGTACACTGAAGCTTTCTTT.

This clonotype was observed at least ten times. The V and J genes are TRBV7-9 and TRBJ1-3; no reliable D call. CDR3 length: 15 residues. V was clipped by 5 bases and J by 2 bases, with 13 bases between them. Germline CDR1 is SEHNR and CDR2 is FQNEAQ (reference sequence). This CDR3 reads CASSPGREAGNTIYF. Here the CDR3 DNA reads TGTGCCAGCAGCCCCGGAAGGGAGGCTGGAAACACCATATATTTT.

This clonotype was recorded a few times. V gene TRBV7-9 combines with J gene TRBJ2-5; 8 bases are a match to TRBD2. Trimming removed 4 bases from V and 2 bases from J; junction bases left unmatched: 6. This CDR3 spans 15 amino acids. Per the germline V gene, CDR1 is SEHNR and CDR2 is FQNEAQ (reference sequence). CDR3 DNA: TGTGCCAGCAGCTCGTCCCCGGGGGGGCAAGAGACCCAGTACTTC. It codes for CASSSSPGGQETQYF. Supplemented by reference TRBV7-9 and TRBJ2-5, the full variable domain reads DTGVSQNPRHKITKRGQNVTFRCDPISEHNRLYWYRQTLGQGPEFLTYFQNEAQLEKSRLLSDRFSAERPKGSFSTLEIQRTEQGDSAMYLCASSSSPGGQETQYFGPGTRLLVL.

At least ten counts were recorded for this clonotype. The J gene is TRBJ1-1, the V gene TRBV6-5; D is unclear. Germline CDR1 is MNHEY and CDR2 is SVGAGI. The CDR3 consists of 14 residues. V shed 0 bases and J shed 5 bases, with 10 bases lying between them. CDR3 sequence reads: CASSYSGQRTEAFF. The DNA for the CDR3 is TGTGCCAGCAGTTACTCCGGTCAGAGGACTGAAGCTTTCTTT.

This clonotype was detected ten times or more. V and J are TRBV20-1 and TRBJ2-5; TRBD2 agrees at 13 bases. The CDR3 consists of 20 residues. CDR1 DFQATT and CDR2 SNEGSKA come from the germline V gene (reference sequence). V was clipped by 5 bases and J by 4 bases; unmatched bases: 22. The CDR3 loop reads CSAQPTSGGAGIGGRETQYF. The CDR3 DNA sequence: TGCAGTGCTCAGCCAACTAGCGGGGGGGCCGGTATTGGGGGTCGAGAGACCCAGTACTTC.

This clonotype has ten or more counts. This chain joins TRBV20-1 and TRBJ2-2; TRBD2 is a possible D gene (6 bases). The germline gives CDR1 DFQATT, CDR2 SNEGSKA (reference sequence). V lost 3 bases and J 0 bases, leaving 8 bases between the germline ends. The CDR3 consists of 14 residues. CDR3 amino acids: CSARVAANTGELFF. In DNA, the CDR3 is TGCAGTGCTAGGGTAGCGGCGAACACCGGGGAGCTGTTTTTT.

The chain links TRBV10-1 to TRBJ1-1, with TRBD1 identical over 7 bases. The J segment lost 1 base and the V segment lost 5 bases, leaving 7 bases of the junction unmatched. Germline V gives CDR1 WNHNN, CDR2 SYGVQD (reference sequence). This CDR3 is built from 15 residues. This CDR3 reads CASSFEGAPNTEAFF. CDR3 nucleotide sequence: TGCGCCAGCAGTTTCGAGGGGGCGCCGAACACTGAAGCTTTCTTT.

This clonotype was seen repeatedly, ten times or more. This chain joins TRBV27 and TRBJ2-7; 9 nucleotides align to TRBD1. The germline V gene has CDR1 MNHEY and CDR2 SMNVEV (reference sequence). This CDR3 spans 14 amino acids. The J segment lost 4 bases and the V segment lost 5 bases, leaving 6 bases of the junction unmatched. The CDR3 sequence is CASSPGQGKYEQYV. The CDR3, as DNA: TGTGCCAGCAGTCCTGGACAGGGGAAGTACGAGCAGTACGTC.

The table lists this clonotype with many counts. V is TRBV20-1 and J is TRBJ2-3, with 8 bases that match TRBD2. The ends lost 5 bases at V and 9 bases at J; junction bases unmatched: 16. CDR1 is DFQATT and CDR2 is SNEGSKA in the germline V gene (reference sequence). The CDR3 is 15 residues long. The chain's CDR3 is CSAPRRGLGGGTQYF. As DNA, the CDR3 is TGCAGTGCTCCTCGACGGGGACTAGGGGGTGGAACGCAGTATTTT.

The sample holds many counts of this clonotype. This sequence joins TRBV3-1 and TRBJ1-2; D might be TRBD1 (6 bases). Trimming cost V 2 bases and J 3 bases, with 13 bases left between them. The V gene's germline CDR1 is LGHDT and CDR2 YNNKEL (reference sequence). The CDR3 covers 15 residues. This CDR3 reads CASSQWGAGDYGYTF. The CDR3 nucleotides read TGTGCCAGCAGCCAATGGGGGGCCGGCGACTATGGCTACACCTTC.

This clonotype was counted many times. The chain has TRBV7-8 and TRBJ2-5, with no clear D. Germline CDR1 reads SGHVS; CDR2 reads FQNEAQ. The CDR3 runs 14 residues. Between the trimmed V and J ends, which lost 5 bases and 5 bases, there was a span of 15 bases. In DNA, the CDR3 is TGTGCCAGCAGCGTGGGCAGGAACGGGGAGACCCAGTACTTC. Translation: CASSVGRNGETQYF.

This clonotype has a count of ten or more. V gene TRBV15 combines with J gene TRBJ2-7, with D uncertain. Germline lookup yields CDR1 LNHNV and CDR2 YYDKDF (reference sequence). This CDR3 contains 13 residues. The V and J ends lost 5 bases and 0 bases respectively, with 8 bases between them. In DNA, the CDR3 is TGTGCCACCAGCTTGTCAGTCTCCTACGAGCAGTACTTC. Amino acids: CATSLSVSYEQYF.

The rearrangement links TRBV7-2 to TRBJ2-3; D possibly corresponds to TRBD1 (6 bases). The CDR3 spans 12 residues. V was shortened by 4 bases and J by 11 bases, with 13 bases between the two germline ends. Germline lookup yields CDR1 SGHTA and CDR2 FQGNSA. The CDR3 sequence is CASSSWARGQYF. The CDR3, as DNA: TGTGCCAGCAGCTCTTGGGCCAGGGGGCAGTATTTT.

This clonotype was recorded many times. The chain carries TRBV12-3 or TRBV12-4 and TRBJ1-1; D might be TRBD1 (6 bases). Trimming pared 7 bases from V and 9 bases from J, leaving 18 bases between. The CDR3 covers 13 residues. This CDR3 is CASIRKQGLQAFF. The CDR3 DNA follows: TGTGCCAGCATCCGGAAACAGGGTCTCCAAGCTTTCTTT.

This clonotype was counted many times. The chain has TRBV5-1 and TRBJ1-2; maybe TRBD1 (5 bases). The ends were cut back, 0 bases at V and 6 bases at J, with 18 bases in the middle. This CDR3 comprises 16 residues. From germline, CDR1 is SGHRS and CDR2 YFSETQ. The chain's CDR3 is CASSLDPGTVGHGYTF. The CDR3 bases are TGCGCCAGCAGCTTGGATCCCGGGACGGTTGGGCATGGCTACACCTTC.

This clonotype was counted at least ten times. The chain combines TRBV11-2 with TRBJ2-2; 10 bases fit TRBD1. The V and J ends lost 0 bases and 4 bases, in that order; junction bases with no gene match: 8. The germline CDR1 and CDR2 sequences are SGHAT and FQNNGV. The CDR3 covers 18 residues. This CDR3 is CASSLDRGWTGGTGELFF. CDR3 bases: TGTGCCAGCAGCTTAGATCGAGGGTGGACAGGGGGCACCGGGGAGCTGTTTTTT.

The table lists this clonotype with many counts. The chain carries TRBV29-1 and TRBJ1-5, with D possibly matching TRBD1 (5 bases). V was pared by 0 bases and J by 7 bases, with 16 bases between. The CDR3 runs 15 residues. Looked up from germline, CDR1 is SQVTM and CDR2 is ANQGSEA. CDR3 coding DNA: TGCAGCGTTGAAGATGAAAAAGGGGCTGGGCAGCCCCAGCATTTT. Its protein is CSVEDEKGAGQPQHF. Drawing the rest from reference TRBV29-1 and TRBJ1-5, the complete variable domain is SAVISQKPSRDICQRGTSLTIQCQVDSQVTMMFWYRQQPGQSLTLIATANQGSEATYESGFVIDKFPISRPNLTFSTLTVSNMSPEDSSIYLCSVEDEKGAGQPQHFGDGTRLSIL.

This clonotype has a count of ten or more. The rearrangement joins TRBV7-2 to TRBJ2-4; D is possibly TRBD1 or TRBD2 (5 bases each). The germline V and J ends were trimmed by 1 base and 0 bases, with 10 bases remaining between them. Looked up from germline, CDR1 is SGHTA and CDR2 is FQGNSA. CDR3 size: 16 residues. The CDR3 DNA follows: TGTGCCAGCAGCTTAGTTATTGGGGGAGCCAAAAACATTCAGTACTTC. Protein product: CASSLVIGGAKNIQYF.

This clonotype was counted once. The chain combines TRBV20-1 with TRBJ2-3; D is ambiguous. This CDR3 has 12 amino acids. Trimming cost V 5 bases and J 6 bases, with 12 bases left between them. The germline CDR1 and CDR2 sequences are DFQATT and SNEGSKA (reference sequence). The CDR3: CSAPETGDTQYF. Written as DNA, the CDR3 is TGCAGTGCTCCAGAGACCGGGGATACGCAGTATTTT.

This clonotype was detected many times. The rearrangement links TRBV5-1 to TRBJ1-1; unclear D gene. Per germline, CDR1 SGHRS and CDR2 YFSETQ. The CDR3 length is 13 residues. Trimming pared 0 bases from V and 10 bases from J, leaving 13 bases between. CDR3 in amino acids: CASSLDWADGAFF. As DNA, the CDR3 is TGCGCCAGCAGCTTGGATTGGGCAGATGGAGCTTTCTTT.

This clonotype was counted ten times or more. The V and J genes are TRBV11-2 and TRBJ2-2, with 9 bases identical to TRBD2. V shed 1 base, J shed 4 bases, and the junction held 4 bases outside the gene matches. Germline V CDR1 and CDR2: SGHAT, FQNNGV. This CDR3 has 16 residues. The CDR3, as DNA: TGTGCCAGCAGCTTAGGGAGCGGGGGGATCACCGGGGAGCTGTTTTTT. Translated, it gives CASSLGSGGITGELFF.

This clonotype was seen repeatedly, ten times or more. The chain joins TRBV28 to TRBJ1-2; D uncertain. The CDR3 is 14 amino acids. V was cut by 4 bases and J by 4 bases, with 13 bases left in between. Germline CDR1 reads MDHEN; CDR2 reads SYDVKM. CDR3 sequence reads: CASSSNPDSYGYTF. The CDR3 DNA sequence: TGTGCCAGCAGTTCCAACCCTGATAGCTATGGCTACACCTTC.

This clonotype was seen at least ten times. This chain joins TRBV20-1 and TRBJ2-3; a possible D gene is TRBD2 (6 bases). V shed 4 bases and J shed 4 bases, with 18 bases lying between them. Germline CDR1 is DFQATT and CDR2 is SNEGSKA (reference sequence). The CDR3 spans 15 residues. CDR3 nucleotide sequence: TGCAGTGCTACGCGTCTAGCGCCTGGGGCAGATACGCAGTATTTT. Translating it yields CSATRLAPGADTQYF.

This clonotype has ten or more counts. The chain couples TRBV7-6 to TRBJ2-5; 7 bases are a match to TRBD1. CDR3 length: 15 residues. V lost 5 bases and J lost 2; bases outside the gene matches: 8. CDR1 is SGHVS and CDR2 is FNYEAQ in the germline V gene. In DNA form, the CDR3 reads TGTGCCAGCAGCCTCTCACCGGGACAGCAAGAGACCCAGTACTTC. This sequence encodes CASSLSPGQQETQYF.

The gene calls are TRBV5-1 and TRBJ2-3; D may correspond to TRBD1 or TRBD2 (6 bases each). Trimming pared 8 bases from V and 3 bases from J, leaving 13 bases between. Germline V gives CDR1 SGHRS, CDR2 YFSETQ. This CDR3 has 13 amino acids. For the CDR3, the DNA is TGCGCCAGTCGGGGGCAGGCGACAGATACGCAGTATTTT. This encodes CASRGQATDTQYF.

This clonotype was found many times. The genes are TRBV5-6 and TRBJ1-5; D remains ambiguous. The CDR3 loop spans 13 amino acids. Germline values: CDR1 SGHDT, CDR2 YYEEEE. V shed 7 bases and J shed 7 bases, with 15 bases lying between them. CDR3 nucleotide sequence: TGTGCCAGCGGAGTTAATTACGACCAGCCCCAGCATTTT. Translation: CASGVNYDQPQHF.